Included here is one TCR beta chain sequence, with context. Its specificity is not known. From germline, CDR1 is MNHEY and CDR2 SVGAGI. The CDR3 extends over 16 amino acids. The J segment lost 4 bases and the V segment lost 0 bases, leaving 7 bases of the junction unmatched. This record comes from a study of cytomegalovirus exposure and HLA in healthy donors. Background on the study: Within an early data release were 80 million to 90 million unique TCRs drawn from HLA-typed donors.

This PCR relied on a set of 60 Vbeta primers and 13 Jbeta primers. Some clones are missing from TCRdb's copy, which holds only in-frame ones; the method was immunoSEQ multiplex PCR. Found here are tens of thousands of clones, approximately 80% of them singletons; the top ten hold over 3%. Healthy bone marrow donors made up the donor group. Study outcomes and limitations: The Asian-associated ancestry cluster reportedly had fewer N-insertions than the approximately 700-donor mean in a later analysis. Most TCR sequences were uncommon, yet certain public TCRs appeared in many donors.

The sequence came from a woman between 35 and 50 years old in good health and CMV-seronegative. The V call is TRBV6-5, the J call TRBJ1-2; 8 bases fit TRBD1. Material: PBMCs. CDR3 DNA: TGTGCCAGCAGTTACTCGTCGTCACAGGGGGTCTATGGCTACACCTTC. It translates to CASSYSSSQGVYGYTF.